These 26 T cell receptor beta chains were all obtained from the same sample, sequenced in a study of T cells in Graves' hyperthyroidism and ophthalmopathy. RNA transcripts provided the source from which TCR beta CDR3 regions were amplified. TCR CDR3 regions were first amplified by RT-PCR with HTBI primers. One entry per CDR3 protein results from TCRdb running MiXCR on the multiplex PCR reads. The sample records about 640,000 distinct CDR3 sequences, less than 25% being singletons. The sample taken for sequencing was blood. All receptors derive from a man younger than 40 with Graves' ophthalmopathy.

V is TRBV9 and J is TRBJ1-4; D not resolved. V gave up 4 bases and J gave up 8 bases, with 15 bases separating them. There are 14 residues in the CDR3. Germline CDR1 and CDR2: SGDLS and YYNGEE. The CDR3 nucleotides are TGTGCCAGCAGCCAATTCCCGAATGAAGAAAAACTGTTTTTT. Translated: CASSQFPNEEKLFF.

This clonotype was picked up many times. V is TRBV7-3 and J is TRBJ2-1, with 8 nucleotides matching TRBD2. The J segment lost 3 bases and the V segment lost 2 bases, leaving 6 bases of the junction unmatched. Germline CDR1 SGHTA, CDR2 FQGTGA. The CDR3 contains 16 residues. The CDR3 DNA is TGTGCCAGCAGCTTATGGGGGGGACTAGACTACAATGAGCAGTTCTTC. Translation: CASSLWGGLDYNEQFF. The full variable domain, completed using reference TRBV7-3 and TRBJ2-1, is GAGVSQTPSNKVTEKGKYVELRCDPISGHTALYWYRQSLGQGPEFLIYFQGTGAADDSGLPNDRFFAVRPEGSVSTLKIQRTERGDSAVYLCASSLWGGLDYNEQFFGPGTRLTVL.

The chain couples TRBV4-2 to TRBJ2-1; 7 bases are shared with TRBD1. The V segment lost 3 bases and the J segment 2 bases; nucleotides outside the gene matches: 10. Germline V gives CDR1 LGHNA, CDR2 YNFKEQ. The CDR3 loop spans 17 amino acids. The CDR3 loop reads CASSHALVQGPYNEQFF. The DNA of the CDR3 is TGTGCCAGCAGCCACGCTCTCGTACAGGGGCCCTACAATGAGCAGTTCTTC.

This clonotype turned up a few times. The J gene is TRBJ2-3, the V gene TRBV7-3, with D unresolved. V shed 2 bases and J shed 3 bases, with 9 bases lying between them. This CDR3 region has 14 residues. Germline V CDR1 and CDR2: SGHTA, FQGTGA. The CDR3 DNA reads TGTGCCAGCAGCTTATTAAGTAGGACAGATACGCAGTATTTT. Its translation: CASSLLSRTDTQYF. Drawing the rest from reference TRBV7-3 and TRBJ2-3, the complete variable domain is GAGVSQTPSNKVTEKGKYVELRCDPISGHTALYWYRQSLGQGPEFLIYFQGTGAADDSGLPNDRFFAVRPEGSVSTLKIQRTERGDSAVYLCASSLLSRTDTQYFGPGTRLTVL.

This clonotype was seen a handful of times. The V call is TRBV20-1, the J call TRBJ2-1; 7 bases fit TRBD2. J was trimmed by 7 bases and V by 3 bases; bases with no gene match: 18. The CDR3 extends over 17 amino acids. Germline V lookup: CDR1 DFQATT, CDR2 SNEGSKA (reference sequence). DNA for the CDR3: TGCAGTGCTAGGGGGGGGGTAGCCATAGGGAGGGGTAATGAGCAGTTCTTC. It codes for CSARGGVAIGRGNEQFF.

The V call is TRBV6-1, the J call TRBJ1-1; possibly TRBD1 for D (6 bases). CDR1 and CDR2 (germline): MNHNS, SASEGT. Trimming cost V 8 bases and J 4 bases, with 17 bases left between them. The length of the CDR3 is 14 residues. The CDR3 sequence: CASQQGFDATEAFF. The DNA for the CDR3 is TGTGCCAGCCAACAGGGATTTGACGCCACTGAAGCTTTCTTT.

This chain uses TRBV5-6 with TRBJ2-1; 11 bases match TRBD2. From germline, CDR1 is SGHDT and CDR2 YYEEEE. The CDR3 extends over 15 amino acids. J lost 8 bases, V lost 2 bases, and 6 bases had no gene match. Here the CDR3 reads CASSFTSGSLDEQFF. The CDR3 bases are TGTGCCAGCAGCTTTACTAGCGGGAGTCTCGATGAGCAGTTCTTC.

To note about this clonotype: This may be a read error: a much more frequent sequence differs by one nucleotide. The chain uses TRBV12-3 or TRBV12-4 and TRBJ2-5; D perhaps matches TRBD2 (5 bases). This CDR3 contains 14 residues. The V end was cut by 3 bases, the J end by 9 bases, with 17 bases between. In DNA form, the CDR3 reads TGTGCCAGCAGTTTGTCGAGGATGATGGAGGCCCAGTACTTC. Translated, it gives CASSLSRMMEAQYF.

This clonotype was counted a few times. The gene calls are TRBV27 and TRBJ1-1; maybe TRBD1 (6 bases). The CDR3 extends over 15 amino acids. Deletions cut 5 bases from V and 4 bases from J, with 17 bases between. Germline V CDR1 and CDR2: MNHEY, SMNVEV (reference sequence). CDR3 nucleotides: TGTGCCAGCAGTCCCTTCGGGGGGGCGTTCACTGAAGCTTTCTTT. Residues: CASSPFGGAFTEAFF.

This clonotype came up a few times. The chain has TRBV7-8 and TRBJ2-7; 7 nucleotides match TRBD1. V gave up 4 bases and J gave up 0 bases; unmatched junction bases: 6. In germline, CDR1 is SGHVS, CDR2 FQNEAQ. The CDR3 loop spans 15 amino acids. CDR3 residues: CASSSGDSSSYEQYF. The DNA for the CDR3 is TGTGCCAGCAGCTCAGGGGACAGCTCCTCCTACGAGCAGTACTTC.

The CDR3 region is CSVLRDENNEQFF. The DNA for the CDR3 is TGCAGTGTCCTCCGGGACGAAAACAATGAGCAGTTCTTC. V is TRBV20-1 and J is TRBJ2-1; either TRBD1 or TRBD2 may fit D (5 bases each). Germline CDR1 reads DFQATT; CDR2 reads SNEGSKA (reference sequence). Trimming took 7 bases from V and 5 from J, leaving 15 bases between them. The CDR3 runs 13 residues.

The rearrangement links TRBV7-9 to TRBJ1-3; no clear D. Trimming cost V 4 bases and J 0 bases, with 22 bases left between them. The CDR3 contains 19 residues. Germline CDR1 is SEHNR and CDR2 is FQNEAQ (reference sequence). The CDR3 region is CASSSFLAYGLSSGNTIYF. DNA of the CDR3: TGTGCCAGCAGCTCGTTTTTAGCCTACGGACTGAGCTCTGGAAACACCATATATTTT.

This clonotype was observed a handful of times. The chain has TRBV5-1 and TRBJ2-7; perhaps TRBD1 as D (6 bases). Germline CDR1 and CDR2: SGHRS and YFSETQ. The V end was cut by 4 bases, the J end by 5 bases, with 19 bases between. There are 15 residues in the CDR3. The DNA of the CDR3 is TGCGCCAGCAGCCAGTTCGGGCAGGGGATAGACGAGCAGTACTTC. Translated: CASSQFGQGIDEQYF.

Only a few counts were recorded for this clonotype. The V and J genes are TRBV7-2 and TRBJ2-7; possibly TRBD1 for D (5 bases). In germline, CDR1 is SGHTA, CDR2 FQGNSA. The V end was cut by 3 bases, the J end by 0 bases, with 15 bases between. The CDR3 has 16 residues. The CDR3 region has the DNA TGTGCCAGCAGCTTTGGGGCCCAAAGTGTCTCCTACGAGCAGTACTTC. It specifies CASSFGAQSVSYEQYF.

In this sample, this clonotype turned up a few times. The rearrangement links TRBV27 to TRBJ1-4; perhaps TRBD1 as D (6 bases). The CDR3 is 16 amino acids. Trimming pared 8 bases from V and 0 bases from J, leaving 16 bases between. Per germline, CDR1 MNHEY and CDR2 SMNVEV (reference sequence). CDR3 coding DNA: TGTGCCAGCTCCCCCCGGACAGCCGCAACTAATGAAAAACTGTTTTTT. It encodes CASSPRTAATNEKLFF.

This clonotype was seen more than once but under ten times. The chain carries TRBV20-1 and TRBJ2-5; TRBD1 agrees at 11 bases. The CDR3 runs to 16 residues. The germline V gene has CDR1 DFQATT and CDR2 SNEGSKA (reference sequence). Losses at the gene ends were 5 bases for V and 5 bases for J; bases not matched to a gene: 13. The CDR3 protein is CSAHPSGQGGAETQYF. Written as DNA, the CDR3 is TGCAGTGCTCACCCCTCGGGACAGGGGGGCGCGGAGACCCAGTACTTC.

On this clonotype itself: A much bigger clone sits one base away, suggesting this may be a read error. The chain employs TRBV7-9 and TRBJ2-7; 11 nucleotides line up with TRBD2. CDR1 and CDR2 (germline): SEHNR, FQNEAQ (reference sequence). The CDR3 is 15 amino acids. The V gene end was trimmed by 5 bases and the J gene end by 3 bases; junction bases not matched to a gene: 6. The CDR3 region is CASSHETSGIYEQYF. DNA of the CDR3: TGTGCCAGCAGCCATGAGACTAGCGGGATCTACGAGCAGTACTTC. Based on the CDR3 plus reference TRBV7-9 and TRBJ2-7, the full variable domain is DTGVSQNPRHKITKRGQNVTFRCDPISEHNRLYWYRQTLGQGPEFLTYFQNEAQLEKSRLLSDRFSAERPKGSFSTLEIQRTEQGDSAMYLCASSHETSGIYEQYFGPGTRLTVT.

Many counts were recorded for this clonotype. The CDR3 DNA reads as TGTGCCAGCAGTTCATCACAGGGTTTGGGTTCTCTCAATCAGCCCCAGCATTTT. It yields the protein CASSSSQGLGSLNQPQHF. The chain links TRBV28 to TRBJ1-5, with D perhaps matching TRBD1 (6 bases). CDR1 is MDHEN, CDR2 SYDVKM, per germline. This CDR3 contains 18 residues. With 4 bases removed from V and 3 bases from J, the gap between germline ends came to 22 bases.

This clonotype was found a few times. The chain carries TRBV2 and TRBJ1-6, with a possible D match to TRBD1 (6 bases). The CDR3 is 16 amino acids. Germline CDR1 reads SNHLY; CDR2 reads FYNNEI. Trimming pared 3 bases from V and 2 bases from J, leaving 11 bases between. The CDR3 nucleotides are TGTGCCAGCAGTGATTTGACAGGCGCCTATAATTCACCCCTCCACTTT. Protein sequence: CASSDLTGAYNSPLHF.

This clonotype was seen a handful of times. This rearrangement joins TRBV27 to TRBJ1-2; 8 bases match TRBD1. V lost 5 bases, J lost 4 bases, and 6 bases stayed unmatched. Germline V gives CDR1 MNHEY, CDR2 SMNVEV (reference sequence). CDR3 length: 14 amino acids. CDR3 sequence: CASSPLDRVYGYTF. The CDR3 bases are TGTGCCAGCAGTCCCCTGGACAGGGTCTATGGCTACACCTTC.

This clonotype was picked up many times. The chain couples TRBV12-3 or TRBV12-4 to TRBJ2-5, with D perhaps given as TRBD1 or TRBD2 (6 bases each). Trimming removed 5 bases from V and 1 base from J, with 17 bases in between. This CDR3 spans 16 amino acids. CDR3 DNA: TGTGCCAGCAGTGTCGATAGCGGAGGGGGCCAAGAGACCCAGTACTTC. This sequence encodes CASSVDSGGGQETQYF.

This clonotype was picked up a small number of times. The chain's CDR3 is CASSAPGQGAYEQYF. The CDR3 nucleotides read TGTGCCAGCAGTGCCCCGGGACAGGGGGCCTACGAGCAGTACTTC. The rearrangement joins TRBV25-1 to TRBJ2-7, with 11 positions matching TRBD1. In germline, CDR1 is MGHDK, CDR2 SYGVNS. The CDR3 is 15 amino acids. V lost 4 bases, J lost 2 bases, and 4 bases stayed unmatched.

DNA of the CDR3: TGTGCCAGCAGTACGGGGACAGGGGGGACGGTCCACACTGAAGCTTTCTTT. It yields the protein CASSTGTGGTVHTEAFF. The rearrangement links TRBV12-3 or TRBV12-4 to TRBJ1-1; TRBD1 agrees at 11 bases. The CDR3 totals 17 residues. V was pared by 5 bases and J by 3 bases, with 11 bases of the junction left unmatched.

Many counts were recorded for this clonotype. V usage is TRBV20-1 and J usage is TRBJ1-1, with a tentative D call TRBD1 (5 bases). The germline gives CDR1 DFQATT, CDR2 SNEGSKA (reference sequence). The CDR3 sequence is 13 residues long. The germline V and J ends were trimmed by 1 base and 0 bases, with 6 bases remaining between them. CDR3 sequence: CSARGGVNTEAFF. CDR3 coding DNA: TGCAGTGCTAGAGGGGGGGTGAACACTGAAGCTTTCTTT.

This clonotype was counted many times. The chain carries TRBV27 and TRBJ1-1; no firm D call. Trimming stripped 7 bases from V and 1 base from J, with 10 bases between. Germline CDR1 reads MNHEY; CDR2 reads SMNVEV (reference sequence). The CDR3 is 13 amino acids. The CDR3 nucleotides are TGTGCCAGCATGGGAAGATCGAACACTGAAGCTTTCTTT. Encoded protein: CASMGRSNTEAFF.

In its sample, this clonotype was seen a few times. The rearrangement links TRBV7-9 to TRBJ2-7, with D possibly being TRBD2 (6 bases). The V end lost 2 bases, the J end lost 4 bases, and 15 bases lay between the germline ends. CDR3 length: 15 residues. Germline lookup yields CDR1 SEHNR and CDR2 FQNEAQ (reference sequence). As DNA, the CDR3 is TGTGCCAGCAGCTTACTTAGCGGTAAATATTACGAGCAGTACTTC. Amino acid sequence: CASSLLSGKYYEQYF. Combining the CDR3 with reference TRBV7-9 and TRBJ2-7 gives the whole variable domain DTGVSQNPRHKITKRGQNVTFRCDPISEHNRLYWYRQTLGQGPEFLTYFQNEAQLEKSRLLSDRFSAERPKGSFSTLEIQRTEQGDSAMYLCASSLLSGKYYEQYFGPGTRLTVT.